This paragraph reports one TCR beta chain. The antigen is undetermined. Study-level results: Tumor Tregs overlapped most with tumor, then blood, naive CD4+ cells.

TCRdb re-called the 5' RACE reads through MiXCR, storing one row per CDR3 protein. The sample lists over 10,000 distinct CDR3 sequences, about 53% seen once, with about 12% in the top ten. The CDR3 is 13 residues long. Germline CDR1 SEHNR, CDR2 FQNEAQ (reference sequence). The germline V and J ends were trimmed by 7 bases and 5 bases, with 14 bases remaining between them. Tregs were sorted as CD4+CD25+CD127-/low cells. Sequencing used tumor-infiltrating Tregs sorted from the breast tumor. The TCR sequence derives from a female donor with breast cancer. This chain uses TRBV7-9 with TRBJ2-5; TRBD1 is a possible D gene (5 bases). CDR3 nucleotides: TGTGCCAGCATTCAGGGTCAGGTTGAGACCCAGTACTTC. This sequence encodes CASIQGQVETQYF.